This entry lists 17 T cell receptor beta chains sequenced from one sample in a study of CXCR3-negative and CXCR3-positive naive CD8 T cells. Via 5' RACE with UMI labels, TRB cDNA libraries were prepared. TCRdb reprocessed the 5' RACE reads; each CDR3 protein has one entry and no DNA is given. This sample contains tens of thousands of distinct CDR3 sequences. Sequencing was carried out using naive CXCR3- CD8+ T cells from blood. Subset specified: CD45RO-CCR7+CD27+CD95- naive CD8+ T cells lacking CXCR3 (TNR3-). All receptors come from a human donor in good health. Some clones in this sample may be carry-over from other donors' samples.

J is TRBJ1-1 and V is TRBV29-1; TCRdb proposes TRBD1, but this gene call is untestable without DNA. CDR3 length: 11 amino acids. The germline V gene has CDR1 SQVTM and CDR2 ANQGSEA. Here the CDR3 reads CSVGGGTEAFF.

V gene TRBV7-3 combines with J gene TRBJ2-5; TCRdb gives TRBD2 as the D gene, but with no DNA this cannot be confirmed. The CDR3 sequence is 17 residues long. CDR1 is SGHTA, CDR2 FQGTGA, per germline. CDR3 sequence: CASSLSGTSGAQETQYF. The full variable domain, rest sourced from reference TRBV7-3 and TRBJ2-5, is GAGVSQTPSNKVTEKGKYVELRCDPISGHTALYWYRQSLGQGPEFLIYFQGTGAADDSGLPNDRFFAVRPEGSVSTLKIQRTERGDSAVYLCASSLSGTSGAQETQYFGPGTRLLVL.

CDR3 protein: CASSHGTGPLGTYEQYF. The chain employs TRBV3-1 and TRBJ2-7; there is no DNA to check the TCRdb D call of TRBD1. Germline V gives CDR1 LGHDT, CDR2 YNNKEL (reference sequence). The CDR3 covers 17 residues.

V is TRBV7-7 and J is TRBJ2-4. Germline CDR1 SSHAT, CDR2 FNYEAQ (reference sequence). The length of the CDR3 is 15 residues. The CDR3 spells CASSLKGVAKNIQYF.

The chain uses TRBV12-3 or TRBV12-4 and TRBJ2-1. CDR3 length: 12 amino acids. CDR3 sequence reads: CASSRTSNEQFF.

The chain couples TRBV12-3 or TRBV12-4 to TRBJ2-3; TCRdb picks TRBD1, but there is no DNA to check that call. The CDR3 runs 17 residues. The CDR3 is CASSLWGTDISTDTQYF.

The genes are TRBV7-9 and TRBJ2-1; lacking DNA, the TRBD1 call made by TCRdb goes unchecked. CDR1 and CDR2 (germline): SEHNR, FQNEAQ (reference sequence). The CDR3 is 15 residues long. The CDR3 protein is CASSLRGLLYNEQFF.

The chain links TRBV6-5 to TRBJ2-1; TCRdb's D call of TRBD1 is untestable without DNA. Germline lookup yields CDR1 MNHEY and CDR2 SVGAGI. The CDR3 sequence is 13 residues long. CDR3 region: CASRDKTYNEQFF.

The chain employs TRBV5-1 and TRBJ2-5. The CDR3 has 13 amino acids. Per the germline V gene, CDR1 is SGHRS and CDR2 is YFSETQ. The CDR3 region is CASSSGPEETQYF.

The V gene is TRBV7-9, the J gene TRBJ1-4; TCRdb's D gene call, TRBD1, goes unchecked for lack of DNA. Germline lookup yields CDR1 SEHNR and CDR2 FQNEAQ (reference sequence). The CDR3 sequence is 18 residues long. This chain's CDR3 is CASSLLPGTGNGDEKLFF.

This sequence joins TRBV9 and TRBJ2-2. Looked up from germline, CDR1 is SGDLS and CDR2 is YYNGEE. CDR3 length: 13 amino acids. The CDR3: CASSVGNTGELFF. Full variable domain (outside the CDR3, taken from reference TRBV9 and TRBJ2-2): DSGVTQTPKHLITATGQRVTLRCSPRSGDLSVYWYQQSLDQGLQFLIQYYNGEERAKGNILERFSAQQFPDLHSELNLSSLELGDSALYFCASSVGNTGELFFGEGSRLTVL.

The chain has TRBV11-2 and TRBJ2-1; with no DNA, the TCRdb D assignment of TRBD2 cannot be verified. The CDR3 is 17 residues long. From germline, CDR1 is SGHAT and CDR2 FQNNGV. The CDR3 sequence: CASSLSGGPSSYNEQFF.

This chain links TRBV5-1 with TRBJ2-1; the TCRdb D gene call, TRBD2, has no DNA to confirm it. The CDR3 has 18 residues. Per germline, CDR1 SGHRS and CDR2 YFSETQ. The CDR3 region is CASSYPGLAGGRYGEQFF.

The chain combines TRBV28 with TRBJ1-1; TCRdb gives TRBD1 as the D gene, but with no DNA this cannot be confirmed. The germline CDR1 and CDR2 sequences are MDHEN and SYDVKM. This CDR3 is built from 16 residues. The CDR3: CASTVRLWGGSTEAFF.

The chain is built from TRBV20-1 and TRBJ2-2. The CDR3 is made up of 15 amino acids. CDR1 and CDR2 from the germline V gene are DFQATT and SNEGSKA (reference sequence). CDR3 loop: CSARDVLSNTGELFF.

The chain couples TRBV5-4 to TRBJ1-1. The CDR3 runs 13 residues. Per the germline V gene, CDR1 is SGHNT and CDR2 is YYREEE (reference sequence). The CDR3 reads CASSVRVNTEAFF. Combining the CDR3 with reference TRBV5-4 and TRBJ1-1 gives the whole variable domain ETGVTQSPTHLIKTRGQQVTLRCSSQSGHNTVSWYQQALGQGPQFIFQYYREEENGRGNFPPRFSGLQFPNYSSELNVNALELDDSALYLCASSVRVNTEAFFGQGTRLTVV.

The chain links TRBV14 to TRBJ2-1; TCRdb proposes TRBD1, but this gene call is untestable without DNA. The germline CDR1 and CDR2 sequences are SGHDN and FVKESK. This CDR3 has 15 amino acids. This CDR3 reads CASSPLLSSYNEQFF.